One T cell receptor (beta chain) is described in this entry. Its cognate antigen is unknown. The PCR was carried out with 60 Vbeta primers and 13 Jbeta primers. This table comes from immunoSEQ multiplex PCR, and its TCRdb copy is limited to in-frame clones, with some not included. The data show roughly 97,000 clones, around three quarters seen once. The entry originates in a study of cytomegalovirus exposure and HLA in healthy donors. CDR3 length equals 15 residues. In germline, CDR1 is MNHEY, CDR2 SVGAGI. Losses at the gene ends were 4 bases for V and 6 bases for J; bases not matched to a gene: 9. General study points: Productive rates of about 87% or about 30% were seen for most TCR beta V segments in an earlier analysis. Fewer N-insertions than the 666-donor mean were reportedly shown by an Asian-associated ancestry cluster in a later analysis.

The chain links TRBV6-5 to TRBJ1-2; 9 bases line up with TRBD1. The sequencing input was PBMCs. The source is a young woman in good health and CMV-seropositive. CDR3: CASSSTGGSEDGYTF. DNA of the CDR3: TGTGCCAGCAGTTCGACAGGGGGTTCGGAGGATGGCTACACCTTC.